The rows below give T cell receptor beta chains drawn from one sample of a study of cytomegalovirus exposure and HLA in healthy donors. Profiling relied on immunoSEQ multiplex PCR, and the TCRdb table lists in-frame clones only, not all of them. The profile shows under 150,000 clones, around 83% of them singletons. The specimen was PBMCs. All receptors come from a human donor in good health. The CDR3 runs from the conserved cysteine through the conserved F or W. The D gene is left open where the match is weak. Some rows have no size entry. The others give once, few or many, or a class for an expanded clone.

CDR3 protein: CASSGNRGPETQYF; CDR3 DNA: TGTGCCAGCAGTGGAAACAGGGGGCCAGAGACCCAGTACTTC; J gene: TRBJ2-5; clone size: -; V gene: TRBV6-1; D gene: TRBD1
CDR3 protein: CASRPGTGDTEAFF; CDR3 DNA: TGTGCCAGCAGACCCGGGACAGGGGACACTGAAGCTTTCTTT; J gene: TRBJ1-1; clone size: -; V gene: TRBV7-9; D gene: TRBD1
CDR3 protein: CASSESGGERLDTQYF; CDR3 DNA: TGCGCCAGCAGTGAGTCGGGGGGAGAGCGCCTCGATACGCAGTATTTT; J gene: TRBJ2-3; clone size: -; V gene: TRBV10-1; D gene: -
CDR3 protein: CPEPEANRTDTQYF; CDR3 DNA: TGTCCCGAGCCTGAGGCAAACCGGACAGATACGCAGTATTTT; J gene: TRBJ2-3; clone size: once; V gene: TRBV21-1; D gene: -
CDR3 protein: CASSPKNTEAFF; CDR3 DNA: TGTGCCAGCAGCCCTAAGAACACTGAAGCTTTCTTT; J gene: TRBJ1-1; clone size: -; V gene: TRBV11-2; D gene: -
CDR3 protein: CASSYGAETDTQYF; CDR3 DNA: TGTGCCAGCAGTTACGGAGCGGAAACAGATACGCAGTATTTT; J gene: TRBJ2-3; clone size: -; V gene: TRBV6-5; D gene: -
CDR3 protein: CASSSTSGGEQFF; CDR3 DNA: TGTGCCAGCAGCTCTACTAGCGGAGGGGAGCAGTTCTTC; J gene: TRBJ2-1; clone size: -; V gene: TRBV9; D gene: TRBD2
CDR3 protein: CASSVAGSLNSEKLFF; CDR3 DNA: TGTGCCAGCAGCGTAGCGGGGTCTCTAAATAGTGAAAAACTGTTTTTT; J gene: TRBJ1-4; clone size: -; V gene: TRBV9; D gene: -
CDR3 protein: CASSPQPGVNTEAFF; CDR3 DNA: TGCGCCAGCAGCCCCCAGCCAGGGGTAAACACTGAAGCTTTCTTT; J gene: TRBJ1-1; clone size: -; V gene: TRBV4-1; D gene: -
CDR3 protein: CASSLADRHYTF; CDR3 DNA: TGTGCCAGCAGCTTGGCGGACAGACACTACACCTTC; J gene: TRBJ1-2; clone size: -; V gene: TRBV5-8; D gene: -
CDR3 protein: CASSAGQGFSTEAFF; CDR3 DNA: TGTGCCAGTAGTGCGGGACAGGGCTTTAGCACTGAAGCTTTCTTT; J gene: TRBJ1-1; clone size: -; V gene: TRBV19; D gene: TRBD1
CDR3 protein: CASRPEGRETQYF; CDR3 DNA: TGTGCCAGCAGACCAGAGGGTCGGGAGACCCAGTACTTC; J gene: TRBJ2-5; clone size: -; V gene: TRBV7-4; D gene: -
CDR3 protein: CASSFTTNYGYTF; CDR3 DNA: TGTGCCAGCAGTTTCACAACCAACTATGGCTACACCTTC; J gene: TRBJ1-2; clone size: once; V gene: TRBV27; D gene: -
CDR3 protein: CATSPRTGELNIQYF; CDR3 DNA: TGTGCCACCAGCCCCCGGACAGGGGAGTTGAACATTCAGTACTTC; J gene: TRBJ2-4; clone size: -; V gene: TRBV15; D gene: TRBD1
CDR3 protein: CASSLQGHNQPQHF; CDR3 DNA: TGTGCCAGCAGTCTACAGGGTCACAATCAGCCCCAGCATTTT; J gene: TRBJ1-5; clone size: -; V gene: TRBV27; D gene: -
CDR3 protein: CASSLGLAGGQETQYF; CDR3 DNA: TGTGCCAGCAGCTTAGGCCTAGCGGGGGGCCAAGAGACCCAGTACTTC; J gene: TRBJ2-5; clone size: -; V gene: TRBV7-9; D gene: TRBD2